These 16 T cell receptor beta chains came from one sample sequenced in a study of blood T cells in healthy people across ages. Using a J-beta primer mix together with a sample-barcoded 5' primer, a second PCR was run for roughly 7 to 12 cycles. Using its own MiXCR run on the 5' RACE reads, TCRdb lists one record per CDR3 protein. The table shows more than 800,000 distinct CDR3 sequences, with around 45% occurring only once. Input material: blood. Receptors originate from a woman aged 55-70 years in good health.

This clonotype was counted between two and nine times. The chain employs TRBV29-1 and TRBJ2-3, with 12 bases that match TRBD2. The CDR3 is 16 residues long. CDR1 and CDR2 from the germline V gene are SQVTM and ANQGSEA. Unmatched junction bases numbered 11, after V lost 6 bases and J lost 4 bases. CDR3 protein: CSVLRTSGNGADTQYF. The CDR3 coding sequence is TGCAGCGTGCTAAGGACTAGCGGGAACGGCGCAGATACGCAGTATTTT.

The rearrangement links TRBV28 to TRBJ1-5, with 8 bases identical to TRBD1. V trimming: 6 bases; J trimming: 3 bases; junction bases outside the gene matches: 7. In germline, CDR1 is MDHEN, CDR2 SYDVKM. The CDR3 runs 15 residues. The CDR3 sequence is CASRIRQGNNQPQHF. For the CDR3, the DNA is TGTGCCAGCAGAATCCGACAGGGGAACAATCAGCCCCAGCATTTT.

The chain couples TRBV5-8 to TRBJ2-7; D is unclear. The J call is uncertain, as TRBJ2-5 better fits the DNA end. This CDR3 contains 14 residues. CDR1 and CDR2 (germline): SGHTS, YDEGEE. Here the CDR3 reads CASSLGRRQETQYF. The CDR3 DNA reads TGTGCCAGCAGCTTGGGACGTCGTCAAGAGACCCAGTACTTC.

About this clonotype: Germline and junction disagree at one end, which may indicate a read error. The rearrangement joins TRBV6-6 to TRBJ2-4; 9 bases are a match to TRBD1. The J call is doubtful: the DNA matches TRBJ2-7 better. The CDR3 runs 14 residues. The germline gives CDR1 MNHNY, CDR2 SVGAGI (reference sequence). The CDR3 coding sequence is TGTGCCGGCAGTTCCCGGGACAGGGTCTACGAGCAGTACTTC. Its translation: CAGSSRDRVYEQYF.

The chain couples TRBV30 to TRBJ2-4; possible D gene TRBD2, 6 bases. V was trimmed by 0 bases and J by 13 bases, leaving 22 bases between them. CDR3 length: 15 residues. Germline CDR1 reads GTSNPN; CDR2 reads SVGIG (reference sequence). This chain's CDR3 is CAWSVVIPPWGEQYF. Here the CDR3 DNA reads TGTGCCTGGAGTGTGGTTATCCCCCCTTGGGGGGAGCAGTACTTC.

The chain uses TRBV20-1 and TRBJ2-3; 7 bases agree with TRBD2. With 0 bases clipped from V and 1 base from J, the junction kept 10 bases outside the gene matches. Germline loops: CDR1 DFQATT, CDR2 SNEGSKA (reference sequence). This CDR3 has 17 residues. CDR3 amino acids: CSARDLGTNLRTDTQYF. CDR3 nucleotides: TGCAGTGCTAGAGATTTGGGGACTAACTTACGCACAGATACGCAGTATTTT.

This chain uses TRBV6-1 with TRBJ2-5, with 9 bases identical to TRBD1. The CDR3 covers 16 residues. Per germline, CDR1 MNHNS and CDR2 SASEGT. J was trimmed by 4 bases and V by 7 bases; bases with no gene match: 13. CDR3 region: CASTVTLTGGRETQYF. CDR3 nucleotide sequence: TGTGCCAGCACGGTCACCCTGACAGGGGGAAGAGAGACCCAGTACTTC.

Only a few counts were recorded for this clonotype. The rearrangement uses TRBV20-1 and TRBJ2-3, with a tentative D call TRBD1 (6 bases). V was trimmed by 4 bases and J by 4 bases, leaving 21 bases between them. CDR3 length: 16 amino acids. CDR1 and CDR2 from the germline V gene are DFQATT and SNEGSKA (reference sequence). Here the CDR3 DNA reads TGCAGTGCTATGCCTCCCCGGACAGAGTCGGCAGATACGCAGTATTTT. Amino acid sequence: CSAMPPRTESADTQYF.

The rearrangement joins TRBV20-1 to TRBJ1-4, with 7 positions matching TRBD1. V was clipped by 3 bases and J by 8 bases; unmatched bases: 12. In germline, CDR1 is DFQATT, CDR2 SNEGSKA (reference sequence). The CDR3 is 15 residues long. The CDR3 coding sequence is TGCAGTGCTAGGCCCCGACAGGGAAGTCGAGAAAAACTGTTTTTT. Its protein product is CSARPRQGSREKLFF.

The genes are TRBV4-2 and TRBJ2-5; D is unresolved. The closer fit of TRBJ2-7 to the DNA end suggests the J call may be wrong. This CDR3 spans 15 amino acids. Germline lookup yields CDR1 LGHNA and CDR2 YNFKEQ. For the CDR3, the DNA is TGTGCCAGCAGCCCTGACCTGGGATACAACGGCGAGCAGTACTTC. This encodes CASSPDLGYNGEQYF.

CDR3 nucleotides: TGCAGTGCTAGAGACCGCGGGAACCCCTACAATGAGCAGTTCTTC. This gives the protein CSARDRGNPYNEQFF. This rearrangement joins TRBV20-1 to TRBJ2-1, with TRBD2 as a possible D gene (6 bases). Germline V gives CDR1 DFQATT, CDR2 SNEGSKA (reference sequence). Trimming stripped 0 bases from V and 2 bases from J, with 11 bases between. CDR3 length: 15 amino acids.

This clonotype has a count of ten or more. V usage is TRBV5-1 and J usage is TRBJ1-4, with D hard to call. The CDR3 runs 14 residues. V was pared by 0 bases and J by 0 bases, with 3 bases between. Germline CDR1 is SGHRS and CDR2 is YFSETQ. CDR3 loop: CASSLASTNEKLFF. The DNA for the CDR3 is TGCGCCAGCAGCTTGGCCTCAACTAATGAAAAACTGTTTTTT.

V and J are TRBV6-1 and TRBJ2-7; D tentatively fits TRBD1 or TRBD2 (5 bases each). The better agreement between TRBJ2-5 and the DNA end casts doubt on the J call. In germline, CDR1 is MNHNS, CDR2 SASEGT. The CDR3 runs 14 residues. The CDR3 DNA sequence: TGTGCCAGCAGTGTTCTAGACAGCGGAGAGACCCAGTACTTC. It yields the protein CASSVLDSGETQYF.

The sample holds a few counts of this clonotype. The chain carries TRBV29-1 and TRBJ1-1; 8 nucleotides agree with TRBD1. CDR3 size: 14 residues. The germline gives CDR1 SQVTM, CDR2 ANQGSEA. The V segment lost 3 bases and the J segment 5 bases; nucleotides outside the gene matches: 8. CDR3 nucleotides: TGCAGCGTTGATACACAGGGGGACAATACTGAAGCTTTCTTT. This translates into CSVDTQGDNTEAFF. The entire variable domain, with the rest obtained from reference TRBV29-1 and TRBJ1-1, is as follows: SAVISQKPSRDICQRGTSLTIQCQVDSQVTMMFWYRQQPGQSLTLIATANQGSEATYESGFVIDKFPISRPNLTFSTLTVSNMSPEDSSIYLCSVDTQGDNTEAFFGQGTRLTVV.

This clonotype was counted a few times. The V call is TRBV19, the J call TRBJ2-5, with a weak D call TRBD2 (6 bases). Trimming cost V 3 bases and J 5 bases, with 16 bases left between them. Germline CDR1 reads LNHDA; CDR2 reads SQIVND (reference sequence). The CDR3 consists of 15 residues. Here the CDR3 reads CASSIVTGVWETQYF. CDR3 coding DNA: TGTGCCAGTAGTATCGTAACGGGAGTATGGGAGACCCAGTACTTC.

This chain connects TRBV29-1 to TRBJ2-7; D call uncertain. The germline CDR1 and CDR2 sequences are SQVTM and ANQGSEA. This CDR3 is 12 amino acids long. Trimming left V 3 bases short and J 7 bases short, with 13 bases between. Here the CDR3 reads CSVDGLYNEQYF. In DNA, the CDR3 is TGCAGCGTTGACGGATTATACAATGAGCAGTACTTC.